Presented here are 25 T cell receptor beta chains from one specimen sequenced in a study of shared clonotypes between healthy human individuals. The table came from immunoSEQ multiplex PCR; TCRdb's copy has only in-frame clones and leaves some out. The sample holds under 2.5 million clones, roughly 90% seen once. Sample: naive CD4+ T cells from PBMCs. Subset indicated: CD45RA+ positively selected. These receptors were taken from a man younger than 35 in good health. Some clones in this sample may be carry-over from other donors' samples.

This sequence joins TRBV9 and TRBJ2-1, with unresolved D. Per germline, CDR1 SGDLS and CDR2 YYNGEE. Trimming pared 4 bases from V and 0 bases from J, leaving 11 bases between. The CDR3 loop spans 15 amino acids. The CDR3: CASSPGPSSYNEQFF. As DNA, the CDR3 is TGTGCCAGCAGCCCCGGCCCCAGCTCCTACAATGAGCAGTTCTTC.

The V call is TRBV5-4, the J call TRBJ2-3, with 8 bases matching TRBD1. The CDR3 spans 14 residues. With 4 bases clipped from V and 4 bases from J, the junction kept 5 bases outside the gene matches. Germline-derived CDR1 and CDR2 are SGHNT and YYREEE (reference sequence). The CDR3 nucleotides are TGTGCCAGCAGCACCCGACAGGGGTCAGATACGCAGTATTTT. Translating it yields CASSTRQGSDTQYF.

The chain recombines TRBV2 with TRBJ2-2; no firm D call. Trimming took 6 bases from V and 5 from J, leaving 7 bases between them. Germline V gene data show CDR1 as SNHLY and CDR2 as FYNNEI. This CDR3 has 12 amino acids. The CDR3 sequence: CASRLGTGELFF. The CDR3 DNA is TGTGCCAGCAGGCTTGGGACCGGGGAGCTGTTTTTT.

The genes are TRBV28 and TRBJ2-7, with D unclear. The CDR3 loop spans 13 amino acids. The germline V gene encodes CDR1 MDHEN and CDR2 SYDVKM. The V and J ends lost 3 bases and 7 bases respectively, with 13 bases between them. CDR3 DNA sequence: TGTGCCAGCAGTTTGTTGGGGTTAGGAGAGCAGTACTTC. This encodes CASSLLGLGEQYF.

V and J are TRBV11-2 and TRBJ2-1; no firm D call. CDR1 is SGHAT and CDR2 is FQNNGV in the germline V gene. Trimming stripped 5 bases from V and 1 base from J, with 12 bases between. This CDR3 contains 15 residues. CDR3 DNA: TGTGCCAGCAGCCCGAAGTCCCTATCCTACAATGAGCAGTTCTTC. The encoded protein is CASSPKSLSYNEQFF.

This sequence joins TRBV30 and TRBJ2-2, with 7 bases aligning to TRBD1. The CDR3 is 14 residues long. In germline, CDR1 is GTSNPN, CDR2 SVGIG (reference sequence). Trimming removed 5 bases from V and 2 bases from J; junction bases left unmatched: 5. The CDR3 sequence: CAWATGVNTGELFF. In nucleotides, the CDR3 is TGTGCCTGGGCCACAGGGGTCAACACCGGGGAGCTGTTTTTT.

The V and J genes are TRBV4-3 and TRBJ2-7, with 9 bases aligning to TRBD1. The CDR3 loop spans 14 amino acids. Looked up from germline, CDR1 is LGHNA and CDR2 is YSLEER. J lost 7 bases, V lost 4 bases, and 8 bases had no gene match. The DNA for the CDR3 is TGCGCCAGCAGCCGAGCGGACAGGGGAAGTGAGCAGTACTTC. Encoded protein: CASSRADRGSEQYF.

The chain employs TRBV10-3 and TRBJ1-1; D is possibly TRBD1 (5 bases). The CDR3 runs 14 residues. Germline values: CDR1 ENHRY, CDR2 SYGVKD. With 4 bases removed from V and 4 bases from J, the gap between germline ends came to 13 bases. The CDR3 reads CAISVQGNGTEAFF. The DNA of the CDR3 is TGTGCCATCAGTGTTCAGGGTAACGGCACTGAAGCTTTCTTT.

This chain joins TRBV25-1 and TRBJ2-3; D may be TRBD2 (6 bases). Germline V gives CDR1 MGHDK, CDR2 SYGVNS. CDR3 size: 16 residues. V shed 1 base and J shed 2 bases, with 13 bases lying between them. CDR3 loop: CASSEWGSGNTDTQYF. For the CDR3, the DNA is TGTGCCAGCAGTGAATGGGGTAGCGGAAACACAGATACGCAGTATTTT.

This chain joins TRBV19 and TRBJ1-1; tentative D call: TRBD1 (5 bases). Trimming stripped 3 bases from V and 5 bases from J, with 22 bases between. Germline CDR1 LNHDA, CDR2 SQIVND (reference sequence). This CDR3 is built from 17 residues. The CDR3 DNA sequence: TGTGCCAGTAGTATTAATCAAGGACCCAGGGCGGGGACTGAAGCTTTCTTT. It yields the protein CASSINQGPRAGTEAFF. The full variable domain, completed using reference TRBV19 and TRBJ1-1, is DGGITQSPKYLFRKEGQNVTLSCEQNLNHDAMYWYRQDPGQGLRLIYYSQIVNDFQKGDIAEGYSVSREKKESFPLTVTSAQKNPTAFYLCASSINQGPRAGTEAFFGQGTRLTVV.

The chain couples TRBV5-1 to TRBJ2-6; 7 bases match TRBD1. Germline V CDR1 and CDR2: SGHRS, YFSETQ. The CDR3 length is 17 residues. J lost 2 bases, V lost 1 base, and 6 bases had no gene match. This CDR3 is CASSLSITGAGANVLTF. DNA for the CDR3: TGCGCCAGCAGCTTGTCAATTACAGGGGCTGGGGCCAACGTCCTGACTTTC.

The chain recombines TRBV18 with TRBJ2-4; D remains unclear. The CDR3 is 16 residues long. CDR1 and CDR2 (germline): KGHSH, LQKENI. The V gene lost 0 bases and the J gene lost 0 bases, with 9 bases spanning the gap. The CDR3 region has the DNA TGTGCCAGCTCACCACCGGAAAGGGTAGCCAAAAACATTCAGTACTTC. It yields the protein CASSPPERVAKNIQYF. Full variable domain (remainder filled in from reference TRBV18 and TRBJ2-4): NAGVMQNPRHLVRRRGQEARLRCSPMKGHSHVYWYRQLPEEGLKFMVYLQKENIIDESGMPKERFSAEFPKEGPSILRIQQVVRGDSAAYFCASSPPERVAKNIQYFGAGTRLSVL.

V and J are TRBV30 and TRBJ2-7; maybe TRBD2 (5 bases). V dropped 1 base and J dropped 1 base, with 8 bases sitting between them. CDR3 length equals 13 residues. CDR1 and CDR2 from the germline V gene are GTSNPN and SVGIG (reference sequence). This CDR3 is CAWSAPGSYEQYF. In DNA, the CDR3 is TGTGCCTGGAGTGCACCGGGGTCCTACGAGCAGTACTTC. Combining the CDR3 with reference TRBV30 and TRBJ2-7 gives the whole variable domain SQTIHQWPATLVQPVGSPLSLECTVEGTSNPNLYWYRQAAGRGLQLLFYSVGIGQISSEVPQNLSASRPQDRQFILSSKKLLLSDSGFYLCAWSAPGSYEQYFGPGTRLTVT.

The V call is TRBV7-2, the J call TRBJ2-1; D gene unclear. CDR3 length equals 14 residues. V gave up 0 bases and J gave up 10 bases, with 13 bases separating them. In germline, CDR1 is SGHTA, CDR2 FQGNSA. CDR3 sequence: CASSLASRGSEQFF. CDR3 nucleotide sequence: TGTGCCAGCAGCTTAGCGTCCCGTGGTAGCGAGCAGTTCTTC. Based on the CDR3 plus reference TRBV7-2 and TRBJ2-1, the full variable domain is GAGVSQSPSNKVTEKGKDVELRCDPISGHTALYWYRQSLGQGLEFLIYFQGNSAPDKSGLPSDRFSAERTGGSVSTLTIQRTQQEDSAVYLCASSLASRGSEQFFGPGTRLTVL.

This CDR3 reads CASSFRGRSTEAFF. CDR3 nucleotide sequence: TGTGCCAGCAGCTTTCGGGGAAGGAGCACTGAAGCTTTCTTT. The gene calls are TRBV7-8 and TRBJ1-1; D is unclear. Trimming pared 3 bases from V and 4 bases from J, leaving 12 bases between. Per germline, CDR1 SGHVS and CDR2 FQNEAQ. The CDR3 has 14 residues.

This sequence joins TRBV27 and TRBJ1-2, with 8 bases that match TRBD1. After removal of 5 bases from V and 2 bases from J, the junction contained 10 bases not matched to a gene. The CDR3 runs to 16 residues. Germline CDR1 is MNHEY and CDR2 is SMNVEV (reference sequence). CDR3 amino acids: CASSTRQGSFNYGYTF. The CDR3 coding sequence is TGTGCCAGCAGTACAAGACAGGGGAGCTTCAACTATGGCTACACCTTC.

The chain combines TRBV18 with TRBJ2-1, with 9 bases fitting TRBD2. V shed 0 bases and J 3 bases; nucleotides not matched to a gene: 3. The CDR3 has 16 residues. The germline gives CDR1 KGHSH, CDR2 LQKENI. The CDR3 spells CASSPPTSGIYNEQFF. The CDR3 coding sequence is TGTGCCAGCTCACCACCGACTAGCGGAATCTACAATGAGCAGTTCTTC.

In this sample, this clone turned up a few times. The chain joins TRBV6-5 to TRBJ1-1; maybe TRBD1 (6 bases). Germline CDR1 MNHEY, CDR2 SVGAGI. CDR3 length: 12 amino acids. The V end was cut by 7 bases, the J end by 6 bases, with 12 bases between. CDR3 protein: CASNSGQSEAFF. DNA for the CDR3: TGTGCCAGCAACAGCGGACAGTCTGAAGCTTTCTTT.

V usage is TRBV29-1 and J usage is TRBJ2-1; possibly TRBD2 for D (6 bases). V was trimmed by 4 bases and J by 10 bases, leaving 17 bases between them. Per the germline V gene, CDR1 is SQVTM and CDR2 is ANQGSEA. CDR3 length: 13 amino acids. CDR3 nucleotides: TGCAGCGTTGCCCCGGACCGCGCGGGGGAGCAGTTCTTC. Translating it yields CSVAPDRAGEQFF.

As to this clone: Other DNA sequences from this sample encode an identical CDR3 as well. For the CDR3, the DNA is TGTGCCAGCAGTTTGACAGGGCTCGGGTATGGCTACACCTTC. Protein sequence: CASSLTGLGYGYTF. The rearrangement uses TRBV27 and TRBJ1-2; 7 bases fit TRBD1. This CDR3 contains 14 residues. From germline, CDR1 is MNHEY and CDR2 SMNVEV (reference sequence). V was pared by 3 bases and J by 5 bases, with 6 bases of the junction left unmatched.

J is TRBJ1-5 and V is TRBV7-2, with 9 bases lining up with TRBD1. V lost 5 bases, J lost 6 bases, and 5 bases stayed unmatched. The CDR3 totals 14 residues. CDR1 is SGHTA, CDR2 FQGNSA, per germline. This CDR3 reads CASSQDRGVQPQHF. The CDR3 DNA sequence: TGTGCCAGCAGCCAGGACAGGGGTGTTCAGCCCCAGCATTTT. The whole variable domain, remainder taken from reference TRBV7-2 and TRBJ1-5, is GAGVSQSPSNKVTEKGKDVELRCDPISGHTALYWYRQSLGQGLEFLIYFQGNSAPDKSGLPSDRFSAERTGGSVSTLTIQRTQQEDSAVYLCASSQDRGVQPQHFGDGTRLSIL.

This chain links TRBV28 with TRBJ2-1; D is tentatively TRBD1 or TRBD2 (5 bases each). The CDR3 spans 12 residues. V lost 7 bases to trimming and J lost 10 bases, with 14 bases between them. Per germline, CDR1 MDHEN and CDR2 SYDVKM. The CDR3 is CASTEGRSEQFF. The CDR3 DNA reads as TGTGCCAGCACCGAGGGACGTTCGGAGCAGTTCTTC.

This clone appeared a single time. V and J are TRBV10-1 and TRBJ2-2; D ambiguous. Per the germline V gene, CDR1 is WNHNN and CDR2 is SYGVQD (reference sequence). This CDR3 contains 14 residues. The V gene lost 6 bases and the J gene lost 2 bases, with 10 bases spanning the gap. The CDR3 is CASRLLPNTGELFF. Here the CDR3 DNA reads TGCGCCAGCAGATTACTACCCAACACCGGGGAGCTGTTTTTT.

About this clone: This same CDR3 is encoded by further DNA sequences in the sample. The chain links TRBV5-1 to TRBJ2-5; tentatively, D is TRBD1 or TRBD2 (5 bases each). V was shortened by 0 bases and J by 5 bases, with 8 bases between the two germline ends. Germline CDR1 is SGHRS and CDR2 is YFSETQ. This CDR3 contains 13 residues. The CDR3 region has the DNA TGCGCCAGCAGCTTGGGGGGACCGGAGACCCAGTACTTC. Translated: CASSLGGPETQYF. The full variable domain, its missing parts supplied by reference TRBV5-1 and TRBJ2-5, is KAGVTQTPRYLIKTRGQQVTLSCSPISGHRSVSWYQQTPGQGLQFLFEYFSETQRNKGNFPGRFSGRQFSNSRSEMNVSTLELGDSALYLCASSLGGPETQYFGPGTRLLVL.

V usage is TRBV6-6 and J usage is TRBJ1-4; 9 nucleotides agree with TRBD1. The germline V gene encodes CDR1 MNHNY and CDR2 SVGAGI (reference sequence). This CDR3 has 15 amino acids. Trimming removed 6 bases from V and 7 bases from J; junction bases left unmatched: 9. In DNA, the CDR3 is TGTGCCAGCAGCCCAAGCCGGGACAGGGCTGAAAAACTGTTTTTT. It specifies CASSPSRDRAEKLFF.